The 8 T cell receptor beta chains listed next were all sequenced from one sample in a study of cytomegalovirus exposure and HLA in healthy donors. Primers included in the PCR were 60 Vbeta and 13 Jbeta primers. Assay: immunoSEQ multiplex PCR; the TCRdb copy retains only in-frame clones and omits some. This table holds tens of thousands of clones, around three quarters found once. Material for sequencing was PBMCs. Every receptor here comes from a male donor in good health and CMV-seronegative.

The chain has TRBV6-5 and TRBJ1-2; TRBD1 matches 9 bases. Germline V lookup: CDR1 MNHEY, CDR2 SVGAGI. Trimming at V came to 2 bases and at J to 8 bases, leaving 3 bases not matched to a gene. There are 13 residues in the CDR3. This chain's CDR3 is CASSYTGGAGYTF. DNA of the CDR3: TGTGCCAGCAGTTACACAGGGGGCGCGGGCTACACCTTC.

CDR3 protein: CASSQGVQGAQETQYF. The CDR3 nucleotides read TGCGCCAGCAGCCAAGGGGTCCAGGGGGCCCAAGAGACCCAGTACTTC. The rearrangement links TRBV4-3 to TRBJ2-5; the match to TRBD1 covers 8 bases. Germline V gene data show CDR1 as LGHNA and CDR2 as YSLEER. V gave up 1 base and J gave up 1 base; unmatched junction bases: 5. The CDR3 spans 16 residues.

V usage is TRBV5-1 and J usage is TRBJ2-3, with 8 positions matching TRBD1. Germline CDR1 and CDR2: SGHRS and YFSETQ. The J segment lost 3 bases and the V segment lost 2 bases, leaving 8 bases of the junction unmatched. The CDR3 has 16 residues. The DNA for the CDR3 is TGCGCCAGCAGCTTTCGTCATGGACAGGGTACAGATACGCAGTATTTT. Its translation is CASSFRHGQGTDTQYF.

The chain couples TRBV5-1 to TRBJ1-2; TRBD1 aligns across 8 bases. The CDR3 extends over 15 amino acids. The trim removed 3 bases at V and 4 bases at J, leaving 8 bases unmatched. Germline V lookup: CDR1 SGHRS, CDR2 YFSETQ. CDR3 sequence reads: CASSSQGAAPYGYTF. In nucleotides, the CDR3 is TGCGCCAGCAGCTCTCAGGGGGCCGCACCCTATGGCTACACCTTC.

This rearrangement joins TRBV28 to TRBJ2-7; D may be TRBD1 (6 bases). Per germline, CDR1 MDHEN and CDR2 SYDVKM. The CDR3 is made up of 17 amino acids. V was shortened by 3 bases and J by 2 bases, with 20 bases between the two germline ends. The CDR3 spells CASSLGDIQGTTYEQYF. CDR3 coding DNA: TGTGCCAGCAGTTTGGGGGATATACAGGGTACGACCTACGAGCAGTACTTC.

This clone was seen a single time. The V call is TRBV19, the J call TRBJ1-5; tentatively, D is TRBD1 (6 bases). Trimming took 1 base from V and 9 from J, leaving 16 bases between them. This CDR3 is 15 amino acids long. Per germline, CDR1 LNHDA and CDR2 SQIVND (reference sequence). As DNA, the CDR3 is TGTGCCAGTAGTATAGGGACAGCGATGGGTTTGCCCCAGCATTTT. Translating it yields CASSIGTAMGLPQHF.

The chain combines TRBV4-1 with TRBJ2-7, with D tentatively TRBD1 (6 bases). The CDR3 totals 16 residues. The V end lost 2 bases, the J end lost 5 bases, and 19 bases lay between the germline ends. CDR1 and CDR2 from the germline V gene are MGHRA and YSYEKL. CDR3 sequence (DNA): TGCGCCAGCAGCCAATTAGGGTCAAGGGGGAACAACGAGCAGTACTTC. It is translated as CASSQLGSRGNNEQYF.

This sequence joins TRBV5-1 and TRBJ2-7, with 8 nucleotides matching TRBD1. This CDR3 contains 21 residues. Germline V lookup: CDR1 SGHRS, CDR2 YFSETQ. V was clipped by 3 bases and J by 0 bases; unmatched bases: 23. CDR3 sequence: CASSSSRNWDRLTPSSYEQYF. CDR3 coding DNA: TGCGCCAGCAGCTCGTCACGGAATTGGGACAGGTTAACCCCGAGCTCCTACGAGCAGTACTTC. The variable domain in full, with the rest retrieved from reference TRBV5-1 and TRBJ2-7, is KAGVTQTPRYLIKTRGQQVTLSCSPISGHRSVSWYQQTPGQGLQFLFEYFSETQRNKGNFPGRFSGRQFSNSRSEMNVSTLELGDSALYLCASSSSRNWDRLTPSSYEQYFGPGTRLTVT.